The rows below give T cell receptor beta chains drawn from one sample of a study of Graves' ophthalmopathy and Graves' hyperthyroidism. TCRdb reanalysed the multiplex PCR reads using MiXCR and keeps one entry per CDR3 protein. The table has about 740,000 distinct CDR3 sequences, approximately 40% seen once. Sample: peripheral blood. The receptor source for this set is an adult man with Graves' ophthalmopathy. CDR3s include the opening cysteine and the closing phenylalanine or tryptophan. D genes are given only for firm matches. For some rows the clone size is stated as once, few or many, or as a class when expanded; others skip it.

clone size | J gene | V gene | D gene | CDR3 protein | CDR3 DNA
many | TRBJ1-5 | TRBV10-3 | - | CASTRNSNQPQHF | TGTGCCAGCACCAGGAATAGCAATCAGCCCCAGCATTTT
- | TRBJ2-5 | TRBV10-2 | - | CASSEGRLETQYF | TGCGCCAGCAGTGAGGGCAGGCTCGAGACCCAGTACTTC
- | TRBJ1-4 | TRBV9 | - | CASSVDGSGRGSEKLFF | TGTGCCAGCAGCGTAGATGGCAGTGGACGGGGGAGTGAAAAACTGTTTTTT
many | TRBJ1-1 | TRBV7-9 | - | CASSLAQGRDTEAFF | TGTGCCAGCAGCTTAGCGCAAGGGCGGGACACTGAAGCTTTCTTT
once | TRBJ1-2 | TRBV29-1 | - | CSVVPGVEHGYTF | TGCAGCGTTGTCCCAGGGGTGGAACATGGCTACACCTTC
- | TRBJ1-4 | TRBV15 | - | CATSSFTTTNEKLFF | TGTGCCACCAGCAGTTTCACCACAACTAATGAAAAACTGTTTTTT
- | TRBJ2-2 | TRBV5-1 | - | CASSLNRAGVSGELFF | TGCGCCAGCAGCTTGAACAGGGCAGGGGTATCCGGGGAGCTGTTTTTT
once | TRBJ2-5 | TRBV29-1 | - | CSVELEPETQYF | TGCAGCGTTGAACTAGAACCAGAGACCCAGTACTTC
many | TRBJ1-6 | TRBV2 | - | CASSNKGSNSPLHF | TGTGCCAGCAGCAACAAGGGAAGTAATTCACCCCTCCACTTT
- | TRBJ2-1 | TRBV11-1 | TRBD2 | CASSFTGGYNNEQFF | TGTGCCAGCAGCTTTACCGGGGGGTATAACAATGAGCAGTTCTTC
- | TRBJ1-3 | TRBV2 | - | CASISLTASSGNTIYF | TGTGCCAGTATTTCCCTCACCGCGAGCTCTGGAAACACCATATATTTT
- | TRBJ1-1 | TRBV29-1 | - | CSLRDANTEAFF | TGCAGCTTACGGGACGCTAACACTGAAGCTTTCTTT
- | TRBJ1-4 | TRBV20-1 | - | CSAGRGDGVGEKLFF | TGCAGTGCCGGCAGGGGCGACGGGGTTGGTGAAAAACTGTTTTTT
- | TRBJ1-1 | TRBV6-5 | - | CASSPLRGETEAFF | TGTGCCAGCAGCCCACTCCGGGGGGAGACTGAAGCTTTCTTT
few | TRBJ2-5 | TRBV5-6 | - | CASSLSRQGTKTQYF | TGTGCCAGCAGCTTGAGCAGGCAGGGGACTAAGACCCAGTACTTC
few | TRBJ1-5 | TRBV19 | - | CASSIRVELWDQPQHF | TGTGCCAGTAGTATCAGAGTTGAATTGTGGGATCAGCCCCAGCATTTT